The clone carrying this TCR beta chain was detected only a few times. The antigen is undetermined. Germline V CDR1 and CDR2: SGHVS, FQNEAQ. The V gene lost 1 base and the J gene lost 2 bases, with 15 bases spanning the gap. This CDR3 comprises 16 residues. The record originates from a study of T cell repertoires in cytomegalovirus infection. Study-wide context: The authors relied on CMV epitopes, both recently identified HLA-C-restricted and well-studied HLA-B-restricted. Public TCR beta signatures marked donors with CMV infection and the matching HLA.

Whole-study findings and limits: Dominating the ex vivo response were HLA-C-restricted CMV-specific TCR beta clonotypes.

MiXCR, run by TCRdb on the reads, gives a single entry per CDR3 protein. The profile shows under 500,000 distinct CDR3 sequences, about 44% of them singletons. Sample: cultured PBMCs, taken from culture after CMV antigen stimulation. The clonotype was recovered from a human donor in good health (CMV status not recorded). Some clones in this sample may be carry-over from other donors' samples. The chain recombines TRBV7-8 with TRBJ2-7; D is perhaps TRBD1 (6 bases). CDR3 DNA sequence: TGTGCCAGCAGCTTAGGGGCTAAGACAGGAACCTACGAGCAGTACTTC. As protein: CASSLGAKTGTYEQYF.